This T cell receptor beta chain was recorded in a study of a mutant IDH1 vaccine in newly diagnosed glioma. Turning to the study itself: Patients received vaccination from 4-6 weeks after radiotherapy alone, or with temozolomide cycles.

About this clone: Its antigen is still unknown.

The time point was: week 47, end of study. Vaccinated patients received 300 ug of mutant IDH1 20-mer peptide per dose, with topical imiquimod. CDR1 and CDR2 (germline): LGHNA, YNFKEQ. V lost 1 base, J lost 0 bases, and 10 bases lay in between. The CDR3 is made up of 15 amino acids. Clones were read by immunoSEQ multiplex PCR, and TCRdb kept only the in-frame ones, dropping some. The data show about 46,000 clones, with approximately 84% seen just once and about 4.5% held by the top ten. This specimen was PBMCs, taken from a glioma patient whose treatment included an IDH1 peptide vaccine. This clonotype was obtained from a woman aged 30 to 39 with glioma. Some clones in this sample may be carry-over from other donors' samples. This rearrangement joins TRBV4-2 to TRBJ2-7; D remains ambiguous. The CDR3 DNA is TGTGCCAGCAGCCAAGCTTGGCCGGACTCCTACGAGCAGTACTTC. Translated, it gives CASSQAWPDSYEQYF.